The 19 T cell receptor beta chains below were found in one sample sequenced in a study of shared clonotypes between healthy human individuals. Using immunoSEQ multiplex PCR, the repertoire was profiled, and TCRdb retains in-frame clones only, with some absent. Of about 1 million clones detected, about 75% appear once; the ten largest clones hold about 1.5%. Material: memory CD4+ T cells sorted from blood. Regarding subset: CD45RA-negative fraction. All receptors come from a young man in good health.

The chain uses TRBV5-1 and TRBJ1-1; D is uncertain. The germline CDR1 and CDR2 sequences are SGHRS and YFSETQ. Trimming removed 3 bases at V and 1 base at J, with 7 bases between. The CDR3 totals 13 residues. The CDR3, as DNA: TGCGCCAGCAGCTCACCGGGGAACACTGAAGCTTTCTTT. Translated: CASSSPGNTEAFF.

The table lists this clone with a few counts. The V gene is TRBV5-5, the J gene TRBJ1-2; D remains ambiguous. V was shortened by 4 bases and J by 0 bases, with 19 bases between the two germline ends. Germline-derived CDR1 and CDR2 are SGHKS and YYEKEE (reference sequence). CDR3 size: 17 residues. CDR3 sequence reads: CASSPEGLPVPNYGYTF. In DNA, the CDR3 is TGTGCCAGCAGCCCGGAAGGGCTCCCAGTCCCTAACTATGGCTACACCTTC. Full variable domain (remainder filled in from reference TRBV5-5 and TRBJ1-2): DAGVTQSPTHLIKTRGQQVTLRCSPISGHKSVSWYQQVLGQGPQFIFQYYEKEERGRGNFPDRFSARQFPNYSSELNVNALLLGDSALYLCASSPEGLPVPNYGYTFGSGTRLTVV.

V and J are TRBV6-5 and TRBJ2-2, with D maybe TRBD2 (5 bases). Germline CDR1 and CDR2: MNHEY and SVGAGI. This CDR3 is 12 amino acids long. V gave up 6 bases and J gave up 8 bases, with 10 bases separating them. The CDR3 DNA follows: TGTGCCAGCAGCCGGGATCGGGGGGAGCTGTTTTTT. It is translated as CASSRDRGELFF.

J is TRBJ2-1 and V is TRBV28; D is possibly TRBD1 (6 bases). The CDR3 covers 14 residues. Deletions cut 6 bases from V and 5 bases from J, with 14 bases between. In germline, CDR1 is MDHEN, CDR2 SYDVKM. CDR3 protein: CASRRGQPNNEQFF. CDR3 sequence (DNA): TGTGCCAGCAGACGTGGACAGCCCAACAATGAGCAGTTCTTC. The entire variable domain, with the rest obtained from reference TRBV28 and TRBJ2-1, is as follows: DVKVTQSSRYLVKRTGEKVFLECVQDMDHENMFWYRQDPGLGLRLIYFSYDVKMKEKGDIPEGYSVSREKKERFSLILESASTNQTSMYLCASRRGQPNNEQFFGPGTRLTVL.

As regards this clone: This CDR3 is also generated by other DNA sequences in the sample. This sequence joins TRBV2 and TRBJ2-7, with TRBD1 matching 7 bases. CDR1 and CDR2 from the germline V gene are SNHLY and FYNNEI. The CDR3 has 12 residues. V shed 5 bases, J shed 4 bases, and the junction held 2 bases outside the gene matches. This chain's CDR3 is CASSRQGYEQYF. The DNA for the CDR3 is TGTGCCAGCAGTCGACAGGGATACGAGCAGTACTTC.

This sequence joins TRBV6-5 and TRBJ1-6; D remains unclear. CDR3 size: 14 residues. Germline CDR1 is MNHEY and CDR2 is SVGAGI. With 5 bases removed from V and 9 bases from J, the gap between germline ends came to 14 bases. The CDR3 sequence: CASSRTTSGSPLHF. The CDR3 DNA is TGTGCCAGCAGTCGGACCACCAGCGGTTCACCCCTCCACTTT.

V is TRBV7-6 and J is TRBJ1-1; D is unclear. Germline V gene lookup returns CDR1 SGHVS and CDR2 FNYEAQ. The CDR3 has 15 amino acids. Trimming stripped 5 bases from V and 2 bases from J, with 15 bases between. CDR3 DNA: TGTGCCAGCAGCCCTGAACTAACAGTAAACACTGAAGCTTTCTTT. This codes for CASSPELTVNTEAFF. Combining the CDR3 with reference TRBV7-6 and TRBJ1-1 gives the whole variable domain GAGVSQSPRYKVTKRGQDVALRCDPISGHVSLYWYRQALGQGPEFLTYFNYEAQQDKSGLPNDRFSAERPEGSISTLTIQRTEQRDSAMYRCASSPELTVNTEAFFGQGTRLTVV.

CDR3 sequence: CASSVQGEGTQYF. The CDR3 nucleotides read TGTGCCAGCAGTGTGCAAGGGGAGGGGACCCAGTACTTC. The genes are TRBV2 and TRBJ2-5; 7 bases are shared with TRBD2. The CDR3 contains 13 residues. CDR1 and CDR2 (germline): SNHLY, FYNNEI. With V trimmed by 4 bases and J by 7 bases, 6 bases remained unmatched.

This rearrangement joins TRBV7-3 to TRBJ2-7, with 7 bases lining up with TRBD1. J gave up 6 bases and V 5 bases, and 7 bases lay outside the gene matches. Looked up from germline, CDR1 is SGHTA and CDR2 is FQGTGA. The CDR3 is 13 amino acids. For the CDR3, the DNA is TGTGCCAGCAGCAACGGGGCAGGGGGCGAGCAGTACTTC. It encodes CASSNGAGGEQYF. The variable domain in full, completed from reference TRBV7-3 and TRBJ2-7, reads GAGVSQTPSNKVTEKGKYVELRCDPISGHTALYWYRQSLGQGPEFLIYFQGTGAADDSGLPNDRFFAVRPEGSVSTLKIQRTERGDSAVYLCASSNGAGGEQYFGPGTRLTVT.

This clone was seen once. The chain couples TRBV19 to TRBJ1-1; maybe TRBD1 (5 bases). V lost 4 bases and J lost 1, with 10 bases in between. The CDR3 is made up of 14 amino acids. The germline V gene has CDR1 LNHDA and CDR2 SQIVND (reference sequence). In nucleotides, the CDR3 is TGTGCCAGTAGTAACCGACAGAGGAACACTGAAGCTTTCTTT. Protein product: CASSNRQRNTEAFF.

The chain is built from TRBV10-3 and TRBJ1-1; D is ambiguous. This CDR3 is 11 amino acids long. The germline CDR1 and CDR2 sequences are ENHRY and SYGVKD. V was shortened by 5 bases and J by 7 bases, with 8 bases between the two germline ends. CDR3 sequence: CAISSALEAFF. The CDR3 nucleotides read TGTGCCATCAGTTCGGCCCTTGAAGCTTTCTTT.

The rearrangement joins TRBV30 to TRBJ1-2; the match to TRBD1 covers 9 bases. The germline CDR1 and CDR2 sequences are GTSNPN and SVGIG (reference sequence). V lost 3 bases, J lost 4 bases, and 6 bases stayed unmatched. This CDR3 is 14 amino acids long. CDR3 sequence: CAWRGQGTFYGYTF. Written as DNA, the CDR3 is TGTGCCTGGAGGGGACAGGGAACATTCTATGGCTACACCTTC.

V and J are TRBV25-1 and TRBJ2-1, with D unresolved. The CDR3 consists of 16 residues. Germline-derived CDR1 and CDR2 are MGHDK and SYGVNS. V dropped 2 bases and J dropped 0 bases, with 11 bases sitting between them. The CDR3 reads CASSERSLGSYNEQFF. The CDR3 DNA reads TGTGCCAGCAGTGAACGCAGCTTGGGCTCCTACAATGAGCAGTTCTTC.

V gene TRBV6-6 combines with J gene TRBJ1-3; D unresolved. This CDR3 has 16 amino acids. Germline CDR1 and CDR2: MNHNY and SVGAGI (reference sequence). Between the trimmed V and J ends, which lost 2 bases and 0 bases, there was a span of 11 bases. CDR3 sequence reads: CASSYDSPSSGNTIYF. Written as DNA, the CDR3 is TGTGCCAGCAGTTACGACTCTCCCAGCTCTGGAAACACCATATATTTT.

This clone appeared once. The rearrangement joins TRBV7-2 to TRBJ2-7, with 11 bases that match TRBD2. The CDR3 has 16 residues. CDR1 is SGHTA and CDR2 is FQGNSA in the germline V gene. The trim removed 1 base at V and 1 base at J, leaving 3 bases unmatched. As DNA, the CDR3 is TGTGCCAGCAGCTTAGGTACTAGCGGGAGATCCTACGAGCAGTACTTC. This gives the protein CASSLGTSGRSYEQYF.

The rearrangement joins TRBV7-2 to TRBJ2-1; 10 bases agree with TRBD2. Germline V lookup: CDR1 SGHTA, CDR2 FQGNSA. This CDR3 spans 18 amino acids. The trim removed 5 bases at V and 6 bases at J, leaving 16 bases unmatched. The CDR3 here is CASSRRGLAGAYANEQFF. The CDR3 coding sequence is TGTGCCAGCAGCCGGAGGGGTCTAGCGGGAGCCTACGCCAATGAGCAGTTCTTC.

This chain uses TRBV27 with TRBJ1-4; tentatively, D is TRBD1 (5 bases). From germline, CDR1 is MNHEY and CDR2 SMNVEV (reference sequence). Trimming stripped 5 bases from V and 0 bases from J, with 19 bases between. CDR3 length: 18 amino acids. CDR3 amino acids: CASSPTKGTYATNEKLFF. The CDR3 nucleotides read TGTGCCAGCAGTCCCACAAAGGGGACCTACGCAACTAATGAAAAACTGTTTTTT.

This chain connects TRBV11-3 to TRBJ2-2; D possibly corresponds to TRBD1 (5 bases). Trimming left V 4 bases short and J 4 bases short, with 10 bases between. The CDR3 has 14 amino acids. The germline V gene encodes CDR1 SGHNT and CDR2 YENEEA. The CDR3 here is CASSSTAATGELFF. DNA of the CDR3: TGTGCCAGCAGCTCGACAGCCGCCACCGGGGAGCTGTTTTTT.

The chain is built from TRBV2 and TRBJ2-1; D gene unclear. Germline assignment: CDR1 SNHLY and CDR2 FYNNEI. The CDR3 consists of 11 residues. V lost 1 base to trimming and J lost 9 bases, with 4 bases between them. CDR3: CASSEGPEQFF. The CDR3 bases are TGTGCCAGCAGTGAAGGCCCTGAGCAGTTCTTC.